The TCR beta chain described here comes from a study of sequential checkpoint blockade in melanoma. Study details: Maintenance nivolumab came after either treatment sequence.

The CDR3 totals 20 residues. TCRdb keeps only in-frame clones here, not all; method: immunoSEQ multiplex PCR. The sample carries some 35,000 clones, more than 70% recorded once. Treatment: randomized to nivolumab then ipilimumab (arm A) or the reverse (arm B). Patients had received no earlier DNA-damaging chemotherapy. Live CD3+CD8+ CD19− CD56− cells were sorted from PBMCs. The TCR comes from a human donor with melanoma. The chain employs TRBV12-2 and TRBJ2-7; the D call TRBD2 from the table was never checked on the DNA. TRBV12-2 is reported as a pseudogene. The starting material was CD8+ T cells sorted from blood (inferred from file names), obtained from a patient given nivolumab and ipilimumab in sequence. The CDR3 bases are TGTGCAAGTCGCTTAGCGTTTCGGCGGGAGCTGGTCTCGTATCGCTACGAGCAGTACGTC. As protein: CASRLAFRRELVSYRYEQYV.